One sample yielded the 18 T cell receptor beta chains listed below, sequenced in a study of T cells in Graves' hyperthyroidism and ophthalmopathy (dated by TCRdb to the late 2010s). Receptor libraries were prepared by multiplex PCR. These reads were obtained on an Illumina HiSeq 2000. TCR beta CDR3 regions were amplified from RNA transcripts. For the first round of RT-PCR on the TCR CDR3, the HTBI primer set was used together with the Qiagen OneStep RT-PCR kit. TCRdb reanalyzed the raw reads on its own, using fastp at Q25 for trimming and MiXCR for clone calling, and kept in-frame beta chains. Entries that share a CDR3 protein sequence are merged under the most common genes and DNA. The table for this sample lists over 300,000 distinct CDR3 sequences; approximately 14% of them were counted only once. The ten largest make up roughly 11% of the sample. Sequences were obtained from blood. These receptor sequences come from a woman in her sixties or seventies with Graves' hyperthyroidism.

This clonotype has only a few counts. This may come from a read error, since a much larger clone is one base off. This chain connects TRBV28 to TRBJ1-1; D not resolved. CDR1 and CDR2 from the germline V gene are MDHEN and SYDVKM. Between the trimmed V and J ends, which lost 4 bases and 4 bases, there was a span of 13 bases. This CDR3 is built from 14 residues. The CDR3, as DNA: TGTGCCAGCAGTTCCGAGGCGAGTTTCACTGAAGCTTTCTTT. This encodes CASSSEASFTEAFF. Together with reference TRBV28 and TRBJ1-1, the CDR3 gives the full variable domain: DVKVTQSSRYLVKRTGEKVFLECVQDMDHENMFWYRQDPGLGLRLIYFSYDVKMKEKGDIPEGYSVSREKKERFSLILESASTNQTSMYLCASSSEASFTEAFFGQGTRLTVV.

This clonotype was detected only a few times. This chain links TRBV7-6 with TRBJ2-5; D not resolved. There are 16 residues in the CDR3. The V end was cut by 4 bases, the J end by 2 bases, with 17 bases between. Per germline, CDR1 SGHVS and CDR2 FNYEAQ. The CDR3 nucleotides are TGTGCCAGCAGCTACCCGGCGAAGGACCTTCAAGAGACCCAGTACTTC. Translation gives CASSYPAKDLQETQYF.

This clonotype was detected only a few times. The V and J genes are TRBV18 and TRBJ2-7, with a weak D call TRBD1 (6 bases). The CDR3 totals 13 residues. Trimming cost V 2 bases and J 6 bases, with 11 bases left between them. CDR1 KGHSH and CDR2 LQKENI come from the germline V gene. The CDR3 DNA sequence: TGTGCCAGCTCACCAGCAGGGGCGGTCGAGCAGTACTTC. Its protein product is CASSPAGAVEQYF.

This clonotype was counted ten times or more. This chain links TRBV3-1 with TRBJ2-1; D possibly corresponds to TRBD2 (5 bases). This CDR3 comprises 17 residues. The germline CDR1 and CDR2 sequences are LGHDT and YNNKEL (reference sequence). V was shortened by 0 bases and J by 5 bases, with 17 bases between the two germline ends. The CDR3 DNA reads TGTGCCAGCAGCCAAGATCGAAGGGTAGAGGGAAACAATGAGCAGTTCTTC. Translation gives CASSQDRRVEGNNEQFF.

This clonotype was counted between two and nine times. The chain carries TRBV2 and TRBJ1-2, with TRBD1 matching 7 bases. The CDR3 is 13 residues long. J was trimmed by 13 bases and V by 6 bases; bases with no gene match: 14. The germline gives CDR1 SNHLY, CDR2 FYNNEI. The CDR3: CASSATGTDTPTF. In DNA form, the CDR3 reads TGTGCCAGCAGCGCTACCGGGACAGACACCCCCACCTTC.

The CDR3 DNA reads as TGTGCCAGCAGCTTAGCGCGGGAAAGCTCCTATAATTCACCCCTCCACTTT. Translated, it gives CASSLARESSYNSPLHF. V is TRBV7-9 and J is TRBJ1-6, with D hard to call. Germline-derived CDR1 and CDR2 are SEHNR and FQNEAQ (reference sequence). The ends were cut back, 0 bases at V and 0 bases at J, with 9 bases in the middle. The CDR3 extends over 17 amino acids.

This clonotype was observed many times. The V and J genes are TRBV28 and TRBJ2-5; D is ambiguous. CDR3 length equals 11 residues. The V end lost 1 base, the J end lost 5 bases, and 2 bases lay between the germline ends. In germline, CDR1 is MDHEN, CDR2 SYDVKM. The CDR3 spells CASSLLETQYF. Written as DNA, the CDR3 is TGTGCCAGCAGTTTATTGGAGACCCAGTACTTC.

The J gene is TRBJ2-3, the V gene TRBV29-1, with 7 bases that match TRBD2. The germline CDR1 and CDR2 sequences are SQVTM and ANQGSEA. The trim removed 1 base at V and 4 bases at J, leaving 5 bases unmatched. The CDR3 is 14 residues long. The DNA of the CDR3 is TGCAGCGTTGAAGGTGGGGGGGGGGCAGATACGCAGTATTTT. It is translated as CSVEGGGGADTQYF.

This clonotype was detected a few times. The V call is TRBV6-1, the J call TRBJ2-5, with TRBD2 matching over 13 bases. The V and J ends lost 5 bases and 4 bases, in that order; junction bases with no gene match: 7. Germline assignment: CDR1 MNHNS and CDR2 SASEGT. The CDR3 spans 16 residues. As DNA, the CDR3 is TGTGCCAGCAGTTTCGGACTAGCGGGAGAAGGAGAGACCCAGTACTTC. Translated, it gives CASSFGLAGEGETQYF.

The genes are TRBV28 and TRBJ1-5; 7 bases are shared with TRBD1. J gave up 11 bases and V 6 bases, and 7 bases lay outside the gene matches. The germline V gene encodes CDR1 MDHEN and CDR2 SYDVKM. The CDR3 totals 12 residues. The DNA of the CDR3 is TGTGCCAGCAGCCTACAGGGGACGGCCCAGCATTTT. It codes for CASSLQGTAQHF.

The V gene is TRBV20-1, the J gene TRBJ2-2; the D is unclear. V dropped 5 bases and J dropped 6 bases, with 10 bases sitting between them. CDR1 and CDR2 (germline): DFQATT, SNEGSKA (reference sequence). The CDR3 totals 12 residues. CDR3 region: CSAQRQAGELFF. The CDR3 bases are TGCAGTGCTCAAAGGCAGGCCGGGGAGCTGTTTTTT.

This clonotype occurred many times. The chain recombines TRBV7-3 with TRBJ2-2; D unresolved. V dropped 5 bases and J dropped 5 bases, with 9 bases sitting between them. CDR1 is SGHTA and CDR2 is FQGTGA in the germline V gene. The CDR3 contains 13 residues. The CDR3 DNA reads as TGTGCCAGCAGCGACCGACTGACCGGGGAGCTGTTTTTT. Amino acids: CASSDRLTGELFF.

This clonotype was observed a handful of times. This chain joins TRBV6-1 and TRBJ1-2, with 7 bases identical to TRBD1. The junction had 9 bases not matched to a gene; V was cut back by 2 bases and J by 6 bases. This CDR3 spans 15 amino acids. Germline V gene sequence: CDR1 MNHNS, CDR2 SASEGT. The CDR3 here is CASSEIGLTGNGYTF. The CDR3 region has the DNA TGTGCCAGCAGTGAAATCGGGTTGACAGGGAATGGCTACACCTTC.

In this sample, this clonotype turned up many times. This chain uses TRBV10-3 with TRBJ1-1, with D possibly being TRBD1 (6 bases). The CDR3 has 14 amino acids. V dropped 7 bases and J dropped 0 bases, with 12 bases sitting between them. Per germline, CDR1 ENHRY and CDR2 SYGVKD. CDR3 sequence reads: CAINPTGMNTEAFF. The CDR3, as DNA: TGTGCCATCAATCCGACAGGAATGAACACTGAAGCTTTCTTT.

In this sample, this clonotype turned up many times. This chain connects TRBV11-2 to TRBJ2-5, with TRBD2 as a possible D gene (6 bases). V was trimmed by 0 bases and J by 1 base, leaving 9 bases between them. The CDR3 totals 15 residues. CDR1 and CDR2 (germline): SGHAT, FQNNGV. This CDR3 is CASSLDAGSQETQYF. Here the CDR3 DNA reads TGTGCCAGCAGCTTAGATGCGGGGTCCCAAGAGACCCAGTACTTC.

The chain carries TRBV5-8 and TRBJ1-2; no clear D gene. Deletions cut 0 bases from V and 0 bases from J, with 3 bases between. There are 13 residues in the CDR3. Germline V gives CDR1 SGHTS, CDR2 YDEGEE. The CDR3 protein is CASSLESNYGYTF. CDR3 nucleotide sequence: TGTGCCAGCAGCTTGGAGTCTAACTATGGCTACACCTTC.

J is TRBJ2-3 and V is TRBV24-1; 7 bases map to TRBD2. Germline trimming cut 10 bases from V and 2 bases from J; bases unmatched to any gene: 2. This CDR3 contains 12 residues. Germline V gene data show CDR1 as KGHDR and CDR2 as SFDVKD. The chain's CDR3 is CATAGDTDTQYF. The CDR3, as DNA: TGTGCCACTGCGGGAGACACAGATACGCAGTATTTT.

The J gene is TRBJ2-5, the V gene TRBV7-9, with 7 nucleotides matching TRBD1. The length of the CDR3 is 14 residues. Germline CDR1 SEHNR, CDR2 FQNEAQ (reference sequence). Trimming cost V 3 bases and J 5 bases; bases outside gene matches: 6. CDR3 DNA sequence: TGTGCCAGCAGCTTGGTGACAGGGTTGGAGACCCAGTACTTC. Translation gives CASSLVTGLETQYF.